Below, 9 T cell receptor beta chains from the same sample are listed, as sequenced in a study of T cell responses to AZD1222 COVID-19 vaccine. Sequencing used immunoSEQ multiplex PCR; TCRdb keeps in-frame clones, though not all of them. This sample carries 200,000 or so clones, around 94% of them seen once, and the ten largest clones take about 10%. This sample comprised peripheral blood, obtained on day 0 of AZD1222 vaccination. The receptors originated from an adult in good health.

This clone has just one count. V is TRBV19 and J is TRBJ1-2, with TRBD1 matching over 8 bases. Germline CDR1 is LNHDA and CDR2 is SQIVND (reference sequence). The trim removed 3 bases at V and 4 bases at J, leaving 4 bases unmatched. There are 14 residues in the CDR3. The CDR3 sequence is CASSIPTGVYGYTF. The CDR3 region has the DNA TGTGCCAGTAGTATCCCGACAGGGGTCTATGGCTACACCTTC.

The chain combines TRBV18 with TRBJ2-2, with D unresolved. Trimming took 1 base from V and 1 from J, leaving 10 bases between them. The CDR3 loop spans 16 amino acids. Per germline, CDR1 KGHSH and CDR2 LQKENI. CDR3 loop: CASSPLAPGNTGELFF. The CDR3 DNA reads as TGTGCCAGCTCACCACTCGCCCCAGGGAACACCGGGGAGCTGTTTTTT. Using reference TRBV18 and TRBJ2-2 for the parts outside the CDR3, the full variable domain is NAGVMQNPRHLVRRRGQEARLRCSPMKGHSHVYWYRQLPEEGLKFMVYLQKENIIDESGMPKERFSAEFPKEGPSILRIQQVVRGDSAAYFCASSPLAPGNTGELFFGEGSRLTVL.

This rearrangement joins TRBV2 to TRBJ1-5; tentative D call: TRBD1 (6 bases). Germline lookup yields CDR1 SNHLY and CDR2 FYNNEI. The CDR3 length is 16 residues. Trimming shortened V by 3 bases and J by 5 bases, and 17 bases separated the two germline ends. The CDR3: CASSDLPETGYQPQHF. CDR3 in DNA: TGTGCCAGCAGTGATTTGCCAGAGACAGGCTATCAGCCCCAGCATTTT.

This chain uses TRBV4-2 with TRBJ1-1, with D tentatively TRBD1 (6 bases). The CDR3 totals 17 residues. V was trimmed by 1 base and J by 2 bases, leaving 17 bases between them. Germline CDR1 is LGHNA and CDR2 is YNFKEQ. CDR3 in amino acids: CASSQGVNRAFNTEAFF. The CDR3 DNA is TGTGCCAGCAGCCAAGGAGTTAACAGGGCATTCAACACTGAAGCTTTCTTT.

The V gene is TRBV5-1, the J gene TRBJ2-7; 11 bases are shared with TRBD1. Germline V gives CDR1 SGHRS, CDR2 YFSETQ. With 4 bases clipped from V and 6 bases from J, the junction kept 6 bases outside the gene matches. The CDR3 extends over 14 amino acids. The CDR3 nucleotides are TGCGCCAGCAGCACATCCGGGACAGGGGGCGAGCAGTACTTC. Protein: CASSTSGTGGEQYF.

V is TRBV13 and J is TRBJ1-4, with TRBD1 matching over 8 bases. V lost 7 bases and J lost 7; bases outside the gene matches: 5. This CDR3 contains 13 residues. The germline V gene encodes CDR1 PRHDT and CDR2 FYEKMQ (reference sequence). The CDR3, as DNA: TGTGCCAGCATCAGACAGGGGACTGAAAAACTGTTTTTT. Translated: CASIRQGTEKLFF. Together with reference TRBV13 and TRBJ1-4, the CDR3 gives the full variable domain: AAGVIQSPRHLIKEKRETATLKCYPIPRHDTVYWYQQGPGQDPQFLISFYEKMQSDKGSIPDRFSAQQFSDYHSELNMSSLELGDSALYFCASIRQGTEKLFFGSGTQLSVL.

The V gene is TRBV30, the J gene TRBJ2-1, with D hard to call. The CDR3 covers 12 residues. Trimming took off 1 base at V and 5 bases at J, with 6 bases between the two ends. CDR1 is GTSNPN and CDR2 is SVGIG in the germline V gene (reference sequence). In DNA form, the CDR3 reads TGTGCCTGGAGTGGATCTAACAATGAGCAGTTCTTC. Its translation: CAWSGSNNEQFF.

V usage is TRBV4-1 and J usage is TRBJ1-1; D gene uncertain. Looked up from germline, CDR1 is MGHRA and CDR2 is YSYEKL. Trimming pared 1 base from V and 3 bases from J, leaving 12 bases between. The CDR3 totals 15 residues. Here the CDR3 reads CASSQGAAQDTEAFF. The CDR3 nucleotides are TGCGCCAGCAGCCAAGGGGCGGCCCAGGACACTGAAGCTTTCTTT.

J is TRBJ2-7 and V is TRBV7-9, with TRBD2 matching 8 bases. Germline loops: CDR1 SEHNR, CDR2 FQNEAQ (reference sequence). Trimming cost V 5 bases and J 9 bases; bases outside gene matches: 6. The CDR3 covers 12 residues. CDR3 region: CASSRAGGRQYV. As DNA, the CDR3 is TGTGCCAGCAGCCGCGCGGGGGGTCGGCAGTACGTC.